This note documents a single TCR beta chain sequence. This clonotype has ten or more counts. It has no known antigen specificity. Base quality data are lacking; no much larger clone is found one base away. This entry comes from a study of T cells in Graves' hyperthyroidism and ophthalmopathy (dated by TCRdb to the late 2010s). Notes on the research overall: Peripheral blood was sampled at the time of initial diagnosis, prior to any treatment. The 95 to 100 discovery patients were randomly divided into training and test sets at a 7:3 ratio. An independent validation cohort of about 20 hyperthyroidism patients and some 15 patients who later progressed to ophthalmopathy tested prospective prediction of ophthalmopathy. TCR Vbeta CDR3 sequencing of 120 to 150 peripheral blood samples (fewer than 45 ophthalmopathy, about 80 hyperthyroidism and approximately 17 progressor patients) is reported in the paper. A discovery cohort of 95 to 100 patients, approximately 44 with Graves' ophthalmopathy and over 55 with stable Graves' hyperthyroidism, was used to find distinguishing TCR V-J signatures. Following sampling, methimazole starting at 30 mg daily was given to hyperthyroidism patients, and high-dose intravenous methylprednisolone was given to ophthalmopathy patients. Thyroid tissue and blood T-cell repertoires from six or seven Graves' hyperthyroidism patients were also compared in the study.

The CDR3, cysteine through phenylalanine, is 13 amino acids long. Only the CDR3 DNA stays, 39 bases, in frame from base 1. Trimming costs V 4 bases and J 4 bases, and their ends lie 8 bases apart. From a lookup of the germline V gene, CDR1 and CDR2 are MNHEY and SVGAGI. The TCR beta CDR3 regions were amplified from the RNA transcripts. For the first round of RT-PCR on the TCR CDR3, the HTBI primer set was used together with the Qiagen OneStep RT-PCR kit. Libraries were constructed in a second round of multiplex PCR, after which size selection and purification were performed. Sequencing of the libraries was done on an Illumina HiSeq2000 using paired-end 100 bp reads. The original methods were these. SOAPnuke was used to process the raw data, removing reads that contained adapters or uncalled bases, had a mean Phred below 15, or lacked an exact match to the constant primer or identifier. High-quality paired reads were merged with COPE v1.2.5, and unique nucleotide sequences were defined as clonotypes. Clonotypes were aligned to IMGT TRBV, TRBD and TRBJ reference segments using MiTCR v1.1. The analysis was restricted to V-J combinations with a frequency above 0.0001, which together covered 98% to 99.2% of the repertoires. The TCS score was defined as F50 (clonal expansion) divided by E x V (chaos), with BLOSUM62-based TCRdist calculated between CDR3 peptides within each V-J. Welch's t-statistics and random forest reduced some 510 V-J features to roughly 13, which were used in a naive Bayes classifier (R e1071). Thyroid-blood repertoire similarity was quantified with the Morisita-Horn index. TCRdb passed the public sequencing reads through fastp at Q25 and MiXCR, retaining productive beta sequences. Rows matching on CDR3 protein sequence are summarized as one entry with the most common DNA and genes. Here the V and J calls rest on TCRdb's processing, not on the authors' analysis. In this sample the table shows about 610,000 distinct CDR3 sequences, over 12% of which occur a single time. The ten largest make up roughly 4.5% of the sample.

Broader findings and caveats from the paper: During validation, the model predicted progression to ophthalmopathy a median of approximately 6 months ahead of onset, with almost 71% sensitivity and less than 85% specificity. Sample size was not statistically predetermined, and blinding of investigators to group allocation was not performed. In cross-validation, a model built on a 13 V-J signature told ophthalmopathy apart from stable hyperthyroidism with under 90% sensitivity and approximately 84% specificity, and in testing the same model reached 80%/75%. Most expanded thyroid clonotypes (frequency above 0.001) were also detected in blood, suggesting blood repertoires may reflect thyroid immune responses.

In the ophthalmopathy patients, disease was moderately to severely active, with a Clinical Activity Score of 3 or more, a NOSPECS grade of 4 or more, and a duration of less than 3 months. Patients with uncontrolled infections, other autoimmune diseases, pregnancy or lactation were excluded. Diagnoses were based on clinical symptoms, serum thyroxine and TRAb, thyroid ultrasound and orbital computed tomography. Ficoll-Paque density gradient centrifugation was used to isolate PBMCs from about 9 ml of fresh peripheral blood. Total RNA was extracted using Trizol reagent, and RNA quality was assessed on an Agilent 2100 Bioanalyzer.

The sequence joins TRBV6-5 to TRBJ1-5, with the D gene not clear enough to name. Sequencing was carried out using blood. The TCR was taken from a woman between 40 and 55 years old with Graves' ophthalmopathy. The nucleotide sequence is given as TGTGCCAGCAGTTCCCAGATGAATCAGCCCCAGCATTTT. Translated, it reads CASSSQMNQPQHF.